The 19 T cell receptor beta chains listed next were all sequenced from one sample in a study of blood T cell repertoires in COVID-19. The repertoire was sequenced with immunoSEQ multiplex PCR; TCRdb's copy has only in-frame clones and lacks some. The sample has about 250,000 clones, around 81% seen once. Input material: PBMCs or T cells enriched from blood (not recorded which). Receptors were obtained from a man in his forties or fifties who had recovered from COVID-19.

The gene calls are TRBV2 and TRBJ1-5; TRBD1 agrees at 10 bases. The CDR3 loop spans 14 amino acids. CDR1 SNHLY and CDR2 FYNNEI come from the germline V gene. Losses at the gene ends were 6 bases for V and 5 bases for J; bases not matched to a gene: 4. Here the CDR3 DNA reads TGTGCCAGCAGCCTAGACAGGGGGCATCAGCCCCAGCATTTT. Its protein is CASSLDRGHQPQHF.

This clone was observed a few times. The chain has TRBV27 and TRBJ1-6; D may be TRBD1 (5 bases). The V and J ends lost 5 bases and 8 bases respectively, with 13 bases between them. Germline values: CDR1 MNHEY, CDR2 SMNVEV (reference sequence). This CDR3 is built from 14 residues. The CDR3 DNA reads TGTGCCAGCAGTGGGCCGGGGGGACATTCACCCCTCCACTTT. Its protein product is CASSGPGGHSPLHF.

This clone was seen a single time. The V and J genes are TRBV19 and TRBJ2-3, with TRBD2 matching over 10 bases. Germline V lookup: CDR1 LNHDA, CDR2 SQIVND (reference sequence). There are 18 residues in the CDR3. V gave up 3 bases and J gave up 0 bases; unmatched junction bases: 9. CDR3 bases: TGTGCCAGTAGTATCAAGGCTAGCGGGAGCTCTAGCACAGATACGCAGTATTTT. Protein: CASSIKASGSSSTDTQYF.

This clone was counted a single time. V and J are TRBV7-9 and TRBJ2-3; D remains ambiguous. This CDR3 is 15 amino acids long. V lost 5 bases and J 2 bases, leaving 14 bases between the germline ends. The germline gives CDR1 SEHNR, CDR2 FQNEAQ (reference sequence). This chain's CDR3 is CASSPLVSTTDTQYF. The CDR3 DNA sequence: TGTGCCAGCAGCCCGCTAGTCTCGACCACAGATACGCAGTATTTT.

V gene TRBV2 combines with J gene TRBJ2-2, with 8 bases fitting TRBD1. CDR3 length: 15 amino acids. The trim removed 6 bases at V and 6 bases at J, leaving 9 bases unmatched. CDR1 is SNHLY, CDR2 FYNNEI, per germline. CDR3 protein: CASRADRVSAGELFF. The CDR3 region has the DNA TGTGCCAGCAGGGCGGACAGGGTATCCGCCGGGGAGCTGTTTTTT.

This clone has more than one count but fewer than ten. The chain has TRBV27 and TRBJ1-6, with TRBD1 matching 7 bases. This CDR3 is 14 amino acids long. V shed 6 bases and J 8 bases; nucleotides not matched to a gene: 7. Germline lookup yields CDR1 MNHEY and CDR2 SMNVEV (reference sequence). CDR3 DNA sequence: TGTGCCAGCAGCACGACAGGGCGCGATTCACCCCTCCACTTT. Translation: CASSTTGRDSPLHF.

V is TRBV30 and J is TRBJ1-6, with a tentative D call TRBD1 (5 bases). Germline V lookup: CDR1 GTSNPN, CDR2 SVGIG (reference sequence). The CDR3 covers 20 residues. Trimming removed 0 bases at V and 7 bases at J, with 28 bases between. This chain's CDR3 is CAWSVRVGLRGTPTNSPLHF. As DNA, the CDR3 is TGTGCCTGGAGTGTACGGGTGGGACTCCGGGGGACTCCCACCAATTCACCCCTCCACTTT.

V gene TRBV11-3 combines with J gene TRBJ1-5; D may be TRBD1 (5 bases). The V end lost 5 bases, the J end lost 0 bases, and 8 bases lay between the germline ends. The germline V gene encodes CDR1 SGHNT and CDR2 YENEEA. This CDR3 has 14 amino acids. CDR3 sequence (DNA): TGTGCCAGCAGCCGAACAGGTAGCAATCAGCCCCAGCATTTT. Translating it yields CASSRTGSNQPQHF.

The chain carries TRBV19 and TRBJ2-7; the match to TRBD2 covers 10 bases. The germline CDR1 and CDR2 sequences are LNHDA and SQIVND (reference sequence). The CDR3 runs to 14 residues. The junction had 7 bases not matched to a gene; V was cut back by 6 bases and J by 5 bases. Here the CDR3 DNA reads TGTGCCAGTAGGCGGGCTAGCGGGAGTCACGAGCAGTACTTC. Translation gives CASRRASGSHEQYF.

This clone was seen a handful of times. V gene TRBV6-4 combines with J gene TRBJ1-1, with D unresolved. Germline V CDR1 and CDR2: MRHNA, SNTAGT. The CDR3 covers 13 residues. The ends were cut back, 3 bases at V and 2 bases at J, with 7 bases in the middle. CDR3 sequence: CASSDQSNTEAFF. The CDR3 region has the DNA TGTGCCAGCAGTGATCAGTCCAACACTGAAGCTTTCTTT.

This clone was seen more than once but under ten times. V is TRBV9 and J is TRBJ2-2; D gene unclear. Trimming took off 0 bases at V and 4 bases at J, with 10 bases between the two ends. Germline V gene data show CDR1 as SGDLS and CDR2 as YYNGEE. The CDR3 length is 15 residues. CDR3 sequence reads: CASSVAWRITGELFF. DNA of the CDR3: TGTGCCAGCAGCGTAGCTTGGCGGATCACCGGGGAGCTGTTTTTT.

The CDR3 region is CASSTGDRSDEQFF. In DNA, the CDR3 is TGTGCCAGCAGTACGGGGGACAGGAGCGATGAGCAGTTCTTC. The chain has TRBV11-2 and TRBJ2-1; TRBD1 aligns across 8 bases. Losses at the gene ends were 6 bases for V and 8 bases for J; bases not matched to a gene: 9. The CDR3 has 14 residues. The germline V gene encodes CDR1 SGHAT and CDR2 FQNNGV.

The chain is built from TRBV5-1 and TRBJ2-5, with D maybe TRBD2 (5 bases). Germline CDR1 is SGHRS and CDR2 is YFSETQ. The V end was cut by 2 bases, the J end by 1 base, with 21 bases between. The CDR3 has 18 amino acids. The CDR3 nucleotides read TGCGCCAGCAGCTTTCCCCCTGGGGAGATAATCCCCCAAGAGACCCAGTACTTC. This encodes CASSFPPGEIIPQETQYF.

The chain uses TRBV11-2 and TRBJ2-7; no clear D gene. The germline V gene has CDR1 SGHAT and CDR2 FQNNGV. The CDR3 extends over 15 amino acids. V shed 0 bases and J shed 2 bases, with 11 bases lying between them. CDR3 nucleotide sequence: TGTGCCAGCAGCTTAGAATTCGGCAGGACCTACGAGCAGTACTTC. The encoded protein is CASSLEFGRTYEQYF.

This clone was picked up one time. The chain recombines TRBV11-2 with TRBJ1-4; D is unclear. V lost 1 base, J lost 7 bases, and 7 bases lay in between. CDR3 length: 13 residues. In germline, CDR1 is SGHAT, CDR2 FQNNGV. The CDR3 loop is CASSLVRFEKLFF. The CDR3 nucleotides read TGTGCCAGCAGCTTAGTGCGGTTTGAAAAACTGTTTTTT.

V gene TRBV7-8 combines with J gene TRBJ1-4; perhaps TRBD1 as D (5 bases). Germline CDR1 is SGHVS and CDR2 is FQNEAQ. V lost 4 bases and J 7 bases, leaving 10 bases between the germline ends. The CDR3 length is 13 residues. CDR3 residues: CASSSAGGEKLFF. The CDR3 DNA is TGTGCCAGCAGCTCGGCGGGGGGTGAAAAACTGTTTTTT.

This clone has just one count. This chain uses TRBV6-5 with TRBJ1-4; D might be TRBD1 (6 bases). This CDR3 has 15 amino acids. Trimming took 0 bases from V and 5 from J, leaving 10 bases between them. Germline V lookup: CDR1 MNHEY, CDR2 SVGAGI. CDR3 region: CASSYSDSRNEKLFF. CDR3 nucleotide sequence: TGTGCCAGCAGTTACTCGGACAGCCGAAATGAAAAACTGTTTTTT.

The chain recombines TRBV30 with TRBJ2-7; D is possibly TRBD2 (6 bases). The V end was cut by 3 bases, the J end by 1 base, with 19 bases between. Germline V gene lookup returns CDR1 GTSNPN and CDR2 SVGIG (reference sequence). This CDR3 contains 16 residues. Here the CDR3 DNA reads TGTGCCTGGAGAGGAGGCCGGGGGTCAGGTTCCTACGAGCAGTACTTC. This gives the protein CAWRGGRGSGSYEQYF.

V gene TRBV6-5 combines with J gene TRBJ1-2; D gene ambiguous. Germline V gene lookup returns CDR1 MNHEY and CDR2 SVGAGI. The V gene lost 6 bases and the J gene lost 8 bases, with 19 bases spanning the gap. The CDR3 has 14 residues. In DNA, the CDR3 is TGTGCCAGCAGGGAGGACGGACCTACTGGCGGCTACACCTTC. Residues: CASREDGPTGGYTF.